These T cell receptor beta chains were read from a single sample in a study of early T cells in non-severe SARS-CoV-2 infection. Using its own MiXCR run on the 5' RACE reads, TCRdb lists one record per CDR3 protein. The table records over 20,000 distinct CDR3 sequences, around 5% of them present only once. Material for sequencing was whole blood. The receptors were gathered from an adult who was a healthcare worker with PCR-confirmed SARS-CoV-2 infection or an uninfected control (not recorded which). The CDR3 runs from the conserved cysteine through the conserved F or W. D genes are given only for firm matches. A row's size may be missing; if present it is once, few, many or a size class.

size	V	D	J	DNA	CDR3
many	TRBV12-3/TRBV12-4	-	TRBJ1-2	TGTGCCAGCAGCCGAATGTTTTCCTATGGCTACACCTTC	CASSRMFSYGYTF
-	TRBV7-3	-	TRBJ2-6	TGTGCCAGCAGCCAAAGCGGCTGGAGCTCTGGGGCCAACGTCCTGACTTTC	CASSQSGWSSGANVLTF
many	TRBV30	TRBD1	TRBJ1-1	TGTGCCTGGATCGCCGGGACAGGGGTGGCTGAAGCTTTCTTT	CAWIAGTGVAEAFF
-	TRBV15	-	TRBJ2-2	TGTGCCACCAGCAGAGCTCATACCGGGCGGGGTAGTACCGGGGAGCTGTTTTTT	CATSRAHTGRGSTGELFF
few	TRBV20-1	TRBD2	TRBJ2-7	TGCAGTGCCTCCCCCAGCGGGGGTTACGAGCAGTACTTC	CSASPSGGYEQYF
-	TRBV10-3	-	TRBJ2-4	TGTGCCATCAGTGAGGCGACGGACATACTAGCCAAAAACATTCAGTACTTC	CAISEATDILAKNIQYF
many	TRBV6-2/TRBV6-3	TRBD2	TRBJ2-5	TGTGCCAGCAAGCTACCCTTGACTAGCGGGGGAGAGACCCAGTACTTC	CASKLPLTSGGETQYF
many	TRBV5-6	-	TRBJ1-6	TGTGCCAGCAGCTCGCAGGGACCATATAATTCACCCCTCCACTTT	CASSSQGPYNSPLHF
many	TRBV7-7	-	TRBJ2-7	TGTGCTAGCAGCTTAGACCGGGACGAAGAGCAGTACTTC	CASSLDRDEEQYF
many	TRBV6-2/TRBV6-3	TRBD2	TRBJ2-1	TGTGCCAGCAGTCTAGCGGGGTACTCCTACAATGAGCAGTTCTTC	CASSLAGYSYNEQFF
-	TRBV29-1	TRBD1	TRBJ1-1	TGCAGCGTGGGACAGCAGAACACTGAAGCTTTCTTT	CSVGQQNTEAFF
few	TRBV5-4	TRBD2	TRBJ2-5	TGTGCCAGCAGCCCAGGAGGGACTAGACGAGAGACCCAGTACTTC	CASSPGGTRRETQYF
many	TRBV19	-	TRBJ2-7	TGTGCCAGTAGTCTTTTTGCCGGGGCCGGCGTGGACGAGCAGTACTTC	CASSLFAGAGVDEQYF
few	TRBV28	-	TRBJ1-2	TGTGCCAGCAGTTTACGTCCCTTTAACTATGGCTACACCTTC	CASSLRPFNYGYTF
many	TRBV6-1	TRBD1	TRBJ2-2	TGTGCCAGCAGGGACAGGGGAGACACCGGGGAGCTGTTTTTT	CASRDRGDTGELFF
many	TRBV10-3	-	TRBJ1-2	TGTGCCATCACTGAGGGGAACGGCTACACCTTC	CAITEGNGYTF
many	TRBV2	-	TRBJ2-1	TGTGCCAGCAAAGGAGCCAGGGCCAATGAGCAGTTCTTC	CASKGARANEQFF
-	TRBV20-1	-	TRBJ2-3	TGCAGTGCTTTCCCCTCAGGGGCAGATACGCAGTATTTT	CSAFPSGADTQYF
-	TRBV5-1	TRBD2	TRBJ2-5	TGCGCCAGCAGCTTGTTGGCGGGAGCCCAAGAGACCCAGTACTTC	CASSLLAGAQETQYF
few	TRBV11-2	-	TRBJ1-3	TGTGCCAGCAGCCGACAGGCCTTCTCTGGAAACACCATATATTTT	CASSRQAFSGNTIYF
many	TRBV29-1	-	TRBJ2-2	TGCAGCGTTGAAACTTTACGGAATACGGAGCTGTTTTTT	CSVETLRNTELFF
many	TRBV6-5	-	TRBJ1-1	TGTGCCAGCAGTTACGGGGCTTCCTACACTGAAGCTTTCTTT	CASSYGASYTEAFF
many	TRBV9	TRBD2	TRBJ2-7	TGTGCCAGCAGCCCCCGAAGCGGGGCAGACTACGAGCAGTACTTC	CASSPRSGADYEQYF
many	TRBV7-8	-	TRBJ1-1	TGTGCCAGCAGCTACGCAGGGGAGGGTTTGAGCACTGAAGTTTTCTTT	CASSYAGEGLSTEVFF
many	TRBV4-3	TRBD2	TRBJ2-1	TGCGCCAGCAGCCCACTAGCGGGGGGGCCCCATGAGCAGTTCTTC	CASSPLAGGPHEQFF
many	TRBV7-2	TRBD1	TRBJ1-3	TGTGCCAGCAGCTTAGTGGAGGGACAGGGCTCGGATTTT	CASSLVEGQGSDF
-	TRBV11-2	TRBD1	TRBJ1-5	TGTGCCAGCAGTCGGGACAGGACCTACAATCAGCCCCAGCATTTT	CASSRDRTYNQPQHF
many	TRBV12-3/TRBV12-4	-	TRBJ2-7	TGTGCCAGCAGTTTTGCCTGGGACTACGAGCAGTACTTC	CASSFAWDYEQYF
-	TRBV5-1	TRBD1	TRBJ1-4	TGCGCCAGCAGCTTGGAGCAGGGGGGTGAAAAACTGTTTTTT	CASSLEQGGEKLFF
many	TRBV5-4	TRBD1	TRBJ2-2	TGTGCCAGCAGCGTAGGACAGGGGGCGCGGACCGGGGAGCTGTTTTTT	CASSVGQGARTGELFF
many	TRBV5-1	-	TRBJ1-5	TGCGCCAGCAGCTTGGCCGGAGATAGCAATCAGCCCCAGCATTTT	CASSLAGDSNQPQHF
many	TRBV7-7	-	TRBJ2-6	TGTGCTAGCAGCTTAAACTCTGGGGCCAACGTCCTGACTTTC	CASSLNSGANVLTF
many	TRBV5-6	TRBD1	TRBJ1-1	TGTGCCAGCAGCTGGAGAGGTACAGGGGGCAGGACTGAAGCTTTCTTT	CASSWRGTGGRTEAFF
medium-sized	TRBV10-3	TRBD2	TRBJ2-1	TGTGCCATCAGTGAGTCGTTTAGCGGGGGCCGCCGTCACGGGGCTCTTTGGAACAATGAGCAGTTCTTC	CAISESFSGGRRHGALWNNEQFF
few	TRBV4-3	-	TRBJ2-7	TGCGCCAGCAGCCAAGAGGGGGCACGGGGCGAGCAGTACTTC	CASSQEGARGEQYF
-	TRBV5-4	TRBD1	TRBJ2-7	TGTGCCAGCAGCTGGGGACAGGGATACTACGAGCAGTACTTC	CASSWGQGYYEQYF
many	TRBV20-1	-	TRBJ2-7	TGCAGTGCGTATACCTCCCGGGGGCGCGGCGAGCAGTACTTC	CSAYTSRGRGEQYF
medium-sized	TRBV7-6	TRBD1	TRBJ2-1	TGTGCCAGCTCGAGGGGGCCAGGAGAGGACAATGAGCAGTTCTTC	CASSRGPGEDNEQFF
many	TRBV5-1	-	TRBJ1-1	TGCGCCAGCAGCTCAGGGGAGAACACTGAAGCTTTCTTT	CASSSGENTEAFF
many	TRBV7-6	TRBD2	TRBJ2-2	TGTGCCAGCAGCTTTGCGGGGGGTGGCACCGGGGAGCTGTTTTTT	CASSFAGGGTGELFF
many	TRBV29-1	-	TRBJ2-3	TGCAGCGTTGTTGAGGGGGGCGCCGCAGATACGCAGTATTTT	CSVVEGGAADTQYF
many	TRBV6-5	-	TRBJ2-2	TGTGCCAGCAGTTACGACGGCCTCCGTTTGAACACCGGGGAGCTGTTTTTT	CASSYDGLRLNTGELFF